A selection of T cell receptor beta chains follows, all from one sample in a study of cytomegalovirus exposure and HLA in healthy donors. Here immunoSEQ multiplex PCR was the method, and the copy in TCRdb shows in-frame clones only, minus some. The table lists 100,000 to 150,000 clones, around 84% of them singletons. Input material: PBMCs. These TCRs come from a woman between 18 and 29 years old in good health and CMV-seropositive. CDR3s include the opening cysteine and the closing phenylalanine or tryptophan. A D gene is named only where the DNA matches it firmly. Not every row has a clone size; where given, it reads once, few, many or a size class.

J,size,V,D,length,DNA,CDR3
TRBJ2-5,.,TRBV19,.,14,TGTGCCAGTAGTAATCCCCCCGGCGGGGAGACCCAGTACTTC,CASSNPPGGETQYF
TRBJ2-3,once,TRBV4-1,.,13,TGCGCCAGCGGGACTGTTAGCACAGATACGCAGTATTTT,CASGTVSTDTQYF
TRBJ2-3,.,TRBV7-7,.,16,TGTGCCAGCAGCTTAAGGGGCGGAGGGAGCACAGATACGCAGTATTTT,CASSLRGGGSTDTQYF
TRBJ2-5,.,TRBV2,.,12,TGTGCCAGCAGTGAGGAGGTGGAGACCCAGTACTTC,CASSEEVETQYF
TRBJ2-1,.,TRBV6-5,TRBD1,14,TGTGCCAGCAGGTTGACAGGGGTAACGGGTGAGCAGTTCTTC,CASRLTGVTGEQFF
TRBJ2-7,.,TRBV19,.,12,TGTGCCAGCACAAGAGGGGGGGACGAGCAGTACTTC,CASTRGGDEQYF
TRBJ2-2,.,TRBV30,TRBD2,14,TGTGCCTGGAGTTGGACTAGCGACTCCGGGGAGCTGTTTTTT,CAWSWTSDSGELFF
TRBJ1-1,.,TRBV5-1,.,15,TGCGCCAGCAGCTTGGCCTCTGGGTGGAGCACTGAAGCTTTCTTT,CASSLASGWSTEAFF
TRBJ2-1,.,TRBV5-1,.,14,TGCGCCAGCAGCTCGGAGAGCTCCTACAATGAGCAGTTCTTC,CASSSESSYNEQFF
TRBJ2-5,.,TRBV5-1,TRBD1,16,TGCGCCAGCAGCTTGACGGCAGGGGGTCTCCAAGAGACCCAGTACTTC,CASSLTAGGLQETQYF
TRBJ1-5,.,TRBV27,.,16,TGTGCCAGCAGTTTATCTATCCCCTCCTCCGGTCAGCCCCAGCATTTT,CASSLSIPSSGQPQHF
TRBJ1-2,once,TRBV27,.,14,TGTGCCAGCCGACCCCTGAGGGGGATTGATGGCTACACCTTC,CASRPLRGIDGYTF
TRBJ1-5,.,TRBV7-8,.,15,TGTGCCAGCAGCTCAAGCGGAGGGATCAATCAGCCCCAGCATTTT,CASSSSGGINQPQHF
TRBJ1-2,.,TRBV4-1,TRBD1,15,TGCGCCAGCAGCCAACCAGACAGGGACGGCTATGGCTACACCTTC,CASSQPDRDGYGYTF
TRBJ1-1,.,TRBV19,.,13,TGTGCCAGTAGTATAGGCGACAGTGCTGAAGCTTTCTTT,CASSIGDSAEAFF
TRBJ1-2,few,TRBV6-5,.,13,TGTGCCAGCATTAGCAGGGTATCGGATGGCTACACCTTC,CASISRVSDGYTF
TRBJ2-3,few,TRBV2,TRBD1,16,TGTGCCAGCAAAGGGCCCGGGACAGCATTCTTGGATACGCAGTATTTT,CASKGPGTAFLDTQYF
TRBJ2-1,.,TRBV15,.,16,TGTGCCACGGGGGACGGGTCCGGGACAAAAAGCAATGAGCAGTTCTTC,CATGDGSGTKSNEQFF
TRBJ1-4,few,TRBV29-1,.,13,TGCAGCGTCGCCGCGCAGGGTAATGAAAAACTGTTTTTT,CSVAAQGNEKLFF
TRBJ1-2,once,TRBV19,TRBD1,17,TGTGCCACTCAAGACCTCCCCGGGACAGAGAAAAGCTATGGCTACACCTTC,CATQDLPGTEKSYGYTF
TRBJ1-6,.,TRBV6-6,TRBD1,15,TGTGCCAGCAGAGACCCAGGGGGCGGGAATTCACCCCTCCACTTT,CASRDPGGGNSPLHF
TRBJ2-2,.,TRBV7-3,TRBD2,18,TGTGCCAGCAGGCTACTAGCGGGGGGGCTTGCGAACACCGGGGAGCTGTTTTTT,CASRLLAGGLANTGELFF
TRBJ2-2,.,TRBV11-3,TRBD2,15,TGTGCCAGCAGCAAACTAGCGGGGGAGGCCGGGGAGCTGTTTTTT,CASSKLAGEAGELFF
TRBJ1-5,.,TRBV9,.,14,TGTGCCAGCAGCGCAGAGGACAGACATCAGCCCCAGCATTTT,CASSAEDRHQPQHF
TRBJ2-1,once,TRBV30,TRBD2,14,TGTGCCTGGAGTCTAGCGGGGGGGTTCACTGAGCAGTTCTTC,CAWSLAGGFTEQFF
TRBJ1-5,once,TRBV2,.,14,TGTGCCAGCAGCGCCCCAGGGGATCGTCAGCCCCAGCATTTT,CASSAPGDRQPQHF
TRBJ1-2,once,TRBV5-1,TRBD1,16,TGCGCCAGCAGCTTGGCCAGGGGACAGGGGGACTATGGCTACACCTTC,CASSLARGQGDYGYTF
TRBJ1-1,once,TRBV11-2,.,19,TGTGCCAGCAGCTTAGGGGGCCGTCAAGGACGGGCTTTGAACACTGAAGCTTTCTTT,CASSLGGRQGRALNTEAFF
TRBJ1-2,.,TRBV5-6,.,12,TGTGCCAGCAGCTTGTGGGGGGATGGCTACACCTTC,CASSLWGDGYTF
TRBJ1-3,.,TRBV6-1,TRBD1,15,TGTGCCAGCAGTGAACGGGACAGGTCTGGAAACACCATATATTTT,CASSERDRSGNTIYF
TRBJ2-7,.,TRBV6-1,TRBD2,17,TGTGCCAGCAGTGACCTACTGGGGGGGACCCTATCCTACGAGCAGTACTTC,CASSDLLGGTLSYEQYF
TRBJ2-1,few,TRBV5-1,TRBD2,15,TGCGCCAGCAGCTTGAGCCTAGCGGGGGGCAATGAGCAGTTCTTC,CASSLSLAGGNEQFF
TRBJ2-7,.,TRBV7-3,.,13,TGTGCCAGCAGCCTCCTTGGGGGGTACGAGCAGTACTTC,CASSLLGGYEQYF
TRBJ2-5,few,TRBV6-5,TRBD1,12,TGTGCCAGCAGCAGAACCGGACAGGTCACGGACTTC,CASSRTGQVTDF
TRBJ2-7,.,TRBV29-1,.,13,TGCAGCGTTGAAGACCCGAGCTCCTACGAGCAGTACTTC,CSVEDPSSYEQYF
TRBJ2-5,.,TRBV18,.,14,TGTGCCAGCTCACCTATGAGGAATCAAGAGACCCAGTACTTC,CASSPMRNQETQYF
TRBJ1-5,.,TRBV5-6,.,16,TGTGCCAGCAGCTCGGCCTTTGGGGGGAGCAATCAGCCCCAGCATTTT,CASSSAFGGSNQPQHF
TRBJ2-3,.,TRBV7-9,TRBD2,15,TGTGCCAGCAGCTTCGGGACTAGCGGGGGAGATACGCAGTATTTT,CASSFGTSGGDTQYF
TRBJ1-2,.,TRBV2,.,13,TGTGCCAGCAGTGGATCCAGGGAGGCTGGCTACACCTTC,CASSGSREAGYTF
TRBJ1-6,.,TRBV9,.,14,TGTGCCAGCAGCGAAACAGGACGTAATTCACCCCTCCACTTT,CASSETGRNSPLHF
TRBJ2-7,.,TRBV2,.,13,TGTGCCAGCAGTGAGGGGGCCGTCTACGAGCAGTACTTC,CASSEGAVYEQYF